The 26 T cell receptor beta chains given below trace back to one sample, sequenced in a study of cytomegalovirus exposure and HLA in healthy donors. Primers for the PCR totalled 60 Vbeta and 13 Jbeta. Libraries were prepared by immunoSEQ multiplex PCR; TCRdb keeps only in-frame clonotypes and omits some of them. In the table there are over 50,000 clones, 70% to 80% of which are singletons. The sequencing input was PBMCs. All receptors come from a middle-aged man in good health and CMV-seropositive.

This chain connects TRBV7-2 to TRBJ2-7, with 7 nucleotides matching TRBD1. The junction had 13 bases not matched to a gene; V was cut back by 5 bases and J by 3 bases. Germline V gives CDR1 SGHTA, CDR2 FQGNSA. The CDR3 spans 16 residues. CDR3 sequence: CASSPEGATGFYEQYF. The CDR3 region has the DNA TGTGCCAGCAGCCCTGAGGGGGCGACAGGGTTCTACGAGCAGTACTTC.

This chain connects TRBV6-6 to TRBJ1-5; D not certain. Germline V gene data show CDR1 as MNHNY and CDR2 as SVGAGI (reference sequence). The CDR3 runs 13 residues. V shed 3 bases and J shed 7 bases, with 10 bases lying between them. CDR3 DNA: TGTGCCAGCAGTTATTGGGCAGGCCAGCCCCAGCATTTT. Protein product: CASSYWAGQPQHF.

This chain joins TRBV28 and TRBJ1-5, with 7 bases matching TRBD1. V shed 6 bases and J 6 bases; nucleotides not matched to a gene: 8. Germline-derived CDR1 and CDR2 are MDHEN and SYDVKM. CDR3 size: 14 residues. The CDR3 is CASRISTGTQPQHF. CDR3 DNA: TGTGCCAGCAGGATCTCGACAGGGACTCAGCCCCAGCATTTT.

In the case of this clone: In the same sample, other DNA sequences code for this CDR3. V gene TRBV4-1 combines with J gene TRBJ1-2; D might be TRBD1 (6 bases). The germline V gene encodes CDR1 MGHRA and CDR2 YSYEKL. CDR3 length: 16 residues. Trimming shortened V by 0 bases and J by 3 bases, and 14 bases separated the two germline ends. The CDR3 DNA reads as TGCGCCAGCAGCCAAGATCCACAGGGTAGGGACTATGGCTACACCTTC. Amino acid sequence: CASSQDPQGRDYGYTF.

Comments on this clone: A read error may produce the germline difference seen at one junction end. The chain couples TRBV6-6 to TRBJ2-4; 12 bases line up with TRBD2. CDR3 length: 15 amino acids. Germline CDR1 reads MNHNY; CDR2 reads SVGAGI (reference sequence). CDR3: CASSDSTSGSNIQYF. Written as DNA, the CDR3 is TGTGCCAGCAGTGACTCGACTAGCGGGAGTAACATTCAGTACTTC.

J is TRBJ1-1 and V is TRBV9; D is ambiguous. Trimming removed 1 base from V and 4 bases from J, with 14 bases in between. This CDR3 region has 15 residues. Germline V lookup: CDR1 SGDLS, CDR2 YYNGEE. The CDR3 reads CASSVLRSGFTEAFF. For the CDR3, the DNA is TGTGCCAGCAGCGTACTAAGAAGCGGGTTCACTGAAGCTTTCTTT. Full variable domain (remainder filled in from reference TRBV9 and TRBJ1-1): DSGVTQTPKHLITATGQRVTLRCSPRSGDLSVYWYQQSLDQGLQFLIQYYNGEERAKGNILERFSAQQFPDLHSELNLSSLELGDSALYFCASSVLRSGFTEAFFGQGTRLTVV.

This chain uses TRBV27 with TRBJ1-4; D call uncertain. The CDR3 is made up of 14 amino acids. From germline, CDR1 is MNHEY and CDR2 SMNVEV (reference sequence). The V and J ends lost 6 bases and 3 bases respectively, with 11 bases between them. The CDR3 here is CASSRRHSNEKLFF. The CDR3 DNA sequence: TGTGCCAGCAGCCGCAGACATTCTAATGAAAAACTGTTTTTT.

The V call is TRBV19, the J call TRBJ2-5; 8 positions match TRBD1. Germline V CDR1 and CDR2: LNHDA, SQIVND (reference sequence). The CDR3 is made up of 16 amino acids. After removal of 3 bases from V and 1 base from J, the junction contained 7 bases not matched to a gene. CDR3 residues: CASSIQAGGFQETQYF. The CDR3 DNA sequence: TGTGCCAGTAGTATTCAGGCAGGGGGCTTCCAAGAGACCCAGTACTTC. Full variable domain (missing parts from reference TRBV19 and TRBJ2-5): DGGITQSPKYLFRKEGQNVTLSCEQNLNHDAMYWYRQDPGQGLRLIYYSQIVNDFQKGDIAEGYSVSREKKESFPLTVTSAQKNPTAFYLCASSIQAGGFQETQYFGPGTRLLVL.

Written as DNA, the CDR3 is TGCGCCAGCAGCTTGAGTAGCGGGGGGAGGAATGAGCAGTTCTTC. It encodes CASSLSSGGRNEQFF. The rearrangement links TRBV5-1 to TRBJ2-1, with 10 bases lining up with TRBD2. The CDR3 length is 15 residues. Trimming cost V 1 base and J 7 bases; bases outside gene matches: 5. The germline gives CDR1 SGHRS, CDR2 YFSETQ.

The chain employs TRBV4-3 and TRBJ2-5; no clear D gene. The CDR3 spans 12 residues. Germline CDR1 LGHNA, CDR2 YSLEER. Trimming shortened V by 5 bases and J by 4 bases, and 8 bases separated the two germline ends. The CDR3 bases are TGCGCCAGCAGCAAGACTGGAGAGACCCAGTACTTC. Translated, it gives CASSKTGETQYF.

The rearrangement links TRBV6-1 to TRBJ2-7; 9 nucleotides align to TRBD1. This CDR3 is built from 17 residues. Germline CDR1 MNHNS, CDR2 SASEGT. Trimming removed 4 bases from V and 3 bases from J; junction bases left unmatched: 13. CDR3 amino acids: CASSGAQGASYYYEQYF. In nucleotides, the CDR3 is TGTGCCAGCAGTGGAGCACAGGGGGCAAGTTACTACTACGAGCAGTACTTC.

The chain combines TRBV18 with TRBJ2-5; 7 bases map to TRBD1. The DNA matches TRBJ2-7 better at its end, which makes the J call doubtful. This CDR3 has 15 amino acids. CDR1 and CDR2 (germline): KGHSH, LQKENI. CDR3 in amino acids: CASSQYRDSSYEQYF. Written as DNA, the CDR3 is TGTGCCAGCTCACAATACCGGGACAGCTCCTACGAGCAGTACTTC.

J is TRBJ2-7 and V is TRBV9; 8 bases line up with TRBD2. With V trimmed by 3 bases and J by 4 bases, 12 bases remained unmatched. The CDR3 runs to 16 residues. The germline gives CDR1 SGDLS, CDR2 YYNGEE. CDR3 in DNA: TGTGCCAGCAGCGCCGGGAGGGGGGAGGTGGGGTACGAGCAGTACTTC. Amino acid sequence: CASSAGRGEVGYEQYF. The full variable domain, rest sourced from reference TRBV9 and TRBJ2-7, is DSGVTQTPKHLITATGQRVTLRCSPRSGDLSVYWYQQSLDQGLQFLIQYYNGEERAKGNILERFSAQQFPDLHSELNLSSLELGDSALYFCASSAGRGEVGYEQYFGPGTRLTVT.

This clone was observed a few times. V is TRBV20-1 and J is TRBJ2-1; D might be TRBD2 (5 bases). Germline V gene data show CDR1 as DFQATT and CDR2 as SNEGSKA (reference sequence). V gave up 8 bases and J gave up 2 bases, with 7 bases separating them. This CDR3 comprises 11 residues. For the CDR3, the DNA is TGCAGTTCCGGGACCTACAATGAGCAGTTCTTC. Amino acids: CSSGTYNEQFF.

Regarding this clone: At one end, the junction sequence differs from germline, possibly due to a read error. Here the CDR3 DNA reads TGTTCCAGCAGCCGACAGGGGTACTCCTACAATGAGCAGTTCTTC. Protein sequence: CSSSRQGYSYNEQFF. V is TRBV7-9 and J is TRBJ2-1; 8 bases align to TRBD1. Germline loops: CDR1 SEHNR, CDR2 FQNEAQ (reference sequence). This CDR3 spans 15 amino acids.

This sequence joins TRBV6-4 and TRBJ1-1, with unresolved D. The CDR3 totals 14 residues. Trimming left V 7 bases short and J 1 base short, with 13 bases between. In germline, CDR1 is MRHNA, CDR2 SNTAGT. CDR3 DNA: TGTGCCAGCACGAGCCCTTCGGGGAACACTGAAGCTTTCTTT. Translating it yields CASTSPSGNTEAFF.

This clone has only a few counts. The chain combines TRBV11-2 with TRBJ2-7; the match to TRBD1 covers 7 bases. CDR1 is SGHAT, CDR2 FQNNGV, per germline. V shed 3 bases and J 2 bases; nucleotides not matched to a gene: 7. CDR3 length: 15 amino acids. The CDR3 DNA is TGTGCCAGCAGCTTCGCCACCGGGACAGCCTACGAGCAGTACTTC. Its protein product is CASSFATGTAYEQYF. Filled out from reference TRBV11-2 and TRBJ2-7, the complete variable domain reads EAGVAQSPRYKIIEKRQSVAFWCNPISGHATLYWYQQILGQGPKLLIQFQNNGVVDDSQLPKDRFSAERLKGVDSTLKIQPAKLEDSAVYLCASSFATGTAYEQYFGPGTRLTVT.

Comments on this clone: Relative to the germline gene, one junction end is altered; a read error may explain this. This chain joins TRBV30 and TRBJ1-1; D unclear. Germline V gene lookup returns CDR1 GTSNPN and CDR2 SVGIG (reference sequence). The length of the CDR3 is 13 residues. In nucleotides, the CDR3 is TGTGCCCGGAGTGTACAGCACCACACTGAAGCTTTCTTT. Its translation is CARSVQHHTEAFF.

The chain has TRBV30 and TRBJ2-3; 11 bases align to TRBD2. The CDR3 covers 14 residues. Germline values: CDR1 GTSNPN, CDR2 SVGIG (reference sequence). J gave up 2 bases and V 3 bases, and 1 base lay outside the gene matches. The CDR3 is CAWRTSGTTDTQYF. The DNA for the CDR3 is TGTGCCTGGAGGACTAGCGGGACCACAGATACGCAGTATTTT.

The V and J genes are TRBV18 and TRBJ2-7, with 9 nucleotides matching TRBD2. CDR1 is KGHSH and CDR2 is LQKENI in the germline V gene. The CDR3 consists of 16 residues. Trimming at V came to 7 bases and at J to 0 bases, leaving 10 bases not matched to a gene. The CDR3 DNA follows: TGTGCCAGCTTGGGTAAACCTAGCGGGATCTCCTACGAGCAGTACTTC. It specifies CASLGKPSGISYEQYF.

The chain couples TRBV9 to TRBJ1-1; perhaps TRBD1 as D (6 bases). V lost 3 bases and J lost 0, with 12 bases in between. In germline, CDR1 is SGDLS, CDR2 YYNGEE. The CDR3 sequence is 15 residues long. CDR3 coding DNA: TGTGCCAGCAGCGCCAGGGACACTCTGAACACTGAAGCTTTCTTT. Its protein product is CASSARDTLNTEAFF.

This rearrangement joins TRBV4-3 to TRBJ2-3, with 11 bases matching TRBD2. The CDR3 length is 16 residues. Trimming took 1 base from V and 5 from J; bases not matched to a gene: 5. Looked up from germline, CDR1 is LGHNA and CDR2 is YSLEER. The CDR3 DNA is TGCGCCAGCAGCCAAGGTAGCGGGGGGGCTAAAGATACGCAGTATTTT. It is translated as CASSQGSGGAKDTQYF.

The chain has TRBV11-1 and TRBJ2-1; 10 nucleotides line up with TRBD2. CDR1 and CDR2 from the germline V gene are SGHAT and FQDESV (reference sequence). The CDR3 extends over 15 amino acids. J lost 3 bases, V lost 4 bases, and 3 bases had no gene match. The CDR3 loop is CASSWTSGVYNEQFF. In DNA, the CDR3 is TGTGCCAGCAGCTGGACTAGCGGAGTCTACAATGAGCAGTTCTTC.

The V and J genes are TRBV2 and TRBJ1-4; 7 bases agree with TRBD1. The germline V gene encodes CDR1 SNHLY and CDR2 FYNNEI. V lost 6 bases and J lost 4; bases outside the gene matches: 11. The CDR3 covers 16 residues. In DNA, the CDR3 is TGTGCCAGCAGGAAACTCCGGGACAGTATTAATGAAAAACTGTTTTTT. Protein: CASRKLRDSINEKLFF.

CDR3 nucleotides: TGTGCCAGCAGTTTGGGGAGCGGGGGTACCTACGAGCAGTACTTC. Amino acid sequence: CASSLGSGGTYEQYF. The chain is built from TRBV27 and TRBJ2-7; 8 nucleotides match TRBD2. This CDR3 spans 15 amino acids. Per the germline V gene, CDR1 is MNHEY and CDR2 is SMNVEV (reference sequence). V lost 3 bases to trimming and J lost 2 bases; unmatched junction nucleotides: 6.

The CDR3 region has the DNA TGTGCCATCAAAGCGACAGGGGGCGCCGGCGGGGAGCTGTTTTTT. Its translation is CAIKATGGAGGELFF. This sequence joins TRBV10-3 and TRBJ2-2; 10 nucleotides line up with TRBD1. The J segment lost 7 bases and the V segment lost 7 bases, leaving 9 bases of the junction unmatched. CDR3 length: 15 residues. Per the germline V gene, CDR1 is ENHRY and CDR2 is SYGVKD.